This passage covers 17 T cell receptor beta chains from one sample sequenced in a study of cytomegalovirus exposure and HLA in healthy donors. Some clones are missing from TCRdb's copy, which holds only in-frame ones; the method was immunoSEQ multiplex PCR. Of about 140,000 clones detected, about 86% appear once; the ten largest clones hold about 2.8%. The sample comprised PBMCs. These receptors were collected from a man aged 18-30 years in good health and CMV-seronegative.

V and J are TRBV19 and TRBJ1-1; TRBD1 matches at 7 bases. Germline CDR1 and CDR2: LNHDA and SQIVND (reference sequence). V trimming: 1 base; J trimming: 4 bases; junction bases outside the gene matches: 6. This CDR3 is built from 15 residues. The DNA of the CDR3 is TGTGCCAGTAGTATAGGTTTGCACAGGGGCACTGAAGCTTTCTTT. Residues: CASSIGLHRGTEAFF.

This clone was counted only a few times. The V gene is TRBV6-5, the J gene TRBJ2-7; maybe TRBD1 (6 bases). The CDR3 is 12 amino acids. CDR1 is MNHEY and CDR2 is SVGAGI in the germline V gene. Trimming took off 6 bases at V and 6 bases at J, with 12 bases between the two ends. This CDR3 reads CASSRQAGEQYF. The CDR3, as DNA: TGTGCCAGCAGCCGACAGGCCGGCGAGCAGTACTTC.

The sample holds one count of this clone. The V and J genes are TRBV27 and TRBJ2-1; 7 nucleotides align to TRBD2. V was clipped by 8 bases and J by 3 bases; unmatched bases: 7. CDR1 is MNHEY and CDR2 is SMNVEV in the germline V gene (reference sequence). The CDR3 consists of 14 residues. CDR3 sequence (DNA): TGTGCCAGCCTCGGGCCGGGGGGCTACAATGAGCAGTTCTTC. As protein: CASLGPGGYNEQFF.

The chain is built from TRBV13 and TRBJ2-5, with D maybe TRBD1 (6 bases). This CDR3 has 14 residues. V lost 1 base and J lost 7, with 13 bases in between. The germline V gene has CDR1 PRHDT and CDR2 FYEKMQ (reference sequence). As DNA, the CDR3 is TGTGCCAGCAGCTTAGATAGGGACACTGGGACCCAGTACTTC. Its translation is CASSLDRDTGTQYF.

This chain joins TRBV15 and TRBJ2-1, with 8 bases matching TRBD2. Germline V gene sequence: CDR1 LNHNV, CDR2 YYDKDF (reference sequence). The CDR3 runs 15 residues. J lost 7 bases, V lost 5 bases, and 10 bases had no gene match. The CDR3: CATSLRTSPLNEQFF. In nucleotides, the CDR3 is TGTGCCACCAGCTTACGGACTAGCCCCTTGAATGAGCAGTTCTTC.

The CDR3 DNA reads TGTGCCAGCAGTTTAAGGGCAGGGGCCTACGAGCAGTACTTC. Protein product: CASSLRAGAYEQYF. This chain connects TRBV6-5 to TRBJ2-7; D is possibly TRBD1 (6 bases). Germline lookup yields CDR1 MNHEY and CDR2 SVGAGI. This CDR3 is 14 amino acids long. Trimming stripped 4 bases from V and 2 bases from J, with 12 bases between.

The V call is TRBV25-1, the J call TRBJ2-1; 10 positions match TRBD2. In germline, CDR1 is MGHDK, CDR2 SYGVNS. The CDR3 is 16 residues long. The V and J ends lost 2 bases and 1 base, in that order; junction bases with no gene match: 2. The CDR3 DNA reads as TGTGCCAGCAGTGAAAGTAGCGGGGGGTCCTACAATGAGCAGTTCTTC. Translated, it gives CASSESSGGSYNEQFF.

J is TRBJ2-2 and V is TRBV7-9; D might be TRBD1 (6 bases). This CDR3 comprises 14 residues. The V end was cut by 9 bases, the J end by 1 base, with 12 bases between. Looked up from germline, CDR1 is SEHNR and CDR2 is FQNEAQ (reference sequence). CDR3 DNA: TGTGCCAGGGGCGACAGGAGGAACACCGGGGAGCTGTTTTTT. It is translated as CARGDRRNTGELFF.

This chain uses TRBV6-5 with TRBJ1-2; D gene uncertain. The CDR3 spans 13 residues. V was shortened by 5 bases and J by 2 bases, with 9 bases between the two germline ends. Per germline, CDR1 MNHEY and CDR2 SVGAGI. The CDR3 region has the DNA TGTGCCAGCAGTCCCGACATAAACTATGGCTACACCTTC. It translates to CASSPDINYGYTF.

The chain carries TRBV10-3 and TRBJ1-3; possibly TRBD1 for D (6 bases). V was pared by 3 bases and J by 0 bases, with 15 bases between. Germline V gene lookup returns CDR1 ENHRY and CDR2 SYGVKD. The CDR3 loop spans 17 amino acids. CDR3 sequence (DNA): TGTGCCATCAGTGACGGACAAAGGGACAACTCTGGAAACACCATATATTTT. Residues: CAISDGQRDNSGNTIYF.

This chain uses TRBV4-3 with TRBJ2-7; D gene unclear. Germline lookup yields CDR1 LGHNA and CDR2 YSLEER. The V gene lost 1 base and the J gene lost 6 bases, with 13 bases spanning the gap. The CDR3 loop spans 14 amino acids. CDR3 nucleotide sequence: TGCGCCAGCAGCCAAGGGATGGGCAGTGGCGAGCAGTACTTC. Amino acid sequence: CASSQGMGSGEQYF.

The chain couples TRBV7-2 to TRBJ2-5, with TRBD1 matching 10 bases. This CDR3 spans 13 amino acids. The V gene end was trimmed by 5 bases and the J gene end by 5 bases; junction bases not matched to a gene: 2. The germline V gene has CDR1 SGHTA and CDR2 FQGNSA. The CDR3 is CASSKGQGETQYF. Written as DNA, the CDR3 is TGTGCCAGCAGCAAGGGACAGGGGGAGACCCAGTACTTC.

V gene TRBV6-6 combines with J gene TRBJ2-7; weak D call: TRBD1 (6 bases). The CDR3 loop spans 16 amino acids. V lost 2 bases, J lost 0 bases, and 14 bases lay in between. Germline CDR1 and CDR2: MNHNY and SVGAGI (reference sequence). The CDR3 region is CASSYNGGPSSYEQYF. The CDR3 DNA reads TGTGCCAGCAGTTACAATGGGGGCCCTTCCTCCTACGAGCAGTACTTC.

The rearrangement links TRBV5-4 to TRBJ1-1, with TRBD1 as a possible D gene (6 bases). The germline CDR1 and CDR2 sequences are SGHNT and YYREEE (reference sequence). CDR3 length equals 14 residues. V gave up 4 bases and J gave up 1 base, with 11 bases separating them. DNA for the CDR3: TGTGCCAGCAGCCTATGGACAGCGAACACTGAAGCTTTCTTT. Translation: CASSLWTANTEAFF. Complete variable domain (other parts from reference TRBV5-4 and TRBJ1-1): ETGVTQSPTHLIKTRGQQVTLRCSSQSGHNTVSWYQQALGQGPQFIFQYYREEENGRGNFPPRFSGLQFPNYSSELNVNALELDDSALYLCASSLWTANTEAFFGQGTRLTVV.

The rearrangement uses TRBV5-1 and TRBJ2-1; TRBD2 agrees at 14 bases. Germline V lookup: CDR1 SGHRS, CDR2 YFSETQ. The CDR3 sequence is 16 residues long. V trimming: 4 bases; J trimming: 3 bases; junction bases outside the gene matches: 3. The CDR3 loop reads CASSAGTSGGYNEQFF. The CDR3 coding sequence is TGCGCCAGCAGCGCCGGGACTAGCGGGGGCTACAATGAGCAGTTCTTC.

The chain couples TRBV19 to TRBJ2-3, with D maybe TRBD1 (6 bases). The V and J ends lost 10 bases and 2 bases respectively, with 19 bases between them. This CDR3 is built from 15 residues. Germline CDR1 reads LNHDA; CDR2 reads SQIVND (reference sequence). This CDR3 is CATKASGVTTDTQYF. The CDR3 DNA follows: TGTGCCACCAAAGCGTCAGGGGTCACCACAGATACGCAGTATTTT.

This rearrangement joins TRBV29-1 to TRBJ2-7; D gene unclear. The V gene's germline CDR1 is SQVTM and CDR2 ANQGSEA. This CDR3 region has 12 residues. Trimming shortened V by 0 bases and J by 3 bases, and 6 bases separated the two germline ends. This chain's CDR3 is CSVEDVSYEQYF. CDR3 nucleotides: TGCAGCGTTGAAGACGTCAGCTACGAGCAGTACTTC.